These T cell receptor beta chains were read from a single sample in a study of PD-L1 blockade in urothelial cancer. The repertoire was sequenced with immunoSEQ multiplex PCR; TCRdb's copy has only in-frame clones and lacks some. The sample has over 65,000 clones, around 80% seen once. The input for sequencing was PBMCs, taken around atezolizumab (anti-PD-L1) treatment. These receptors originate from a man aged 70-80 years with urothelial cancer. The CDR3 runs from the conserved cysteine through the conserved F or W. D genes are given only for firm matches. Not every row has a clone size; where given, it reads once, few, many or a size class.

d_call: -
v_call: TRBV5-1
j_call: TRBJ1-5
clone_size: -
cdr3_length: 14
cdr3_nt: TGCGCCAGCAGCCCTGGACAGTCCAATCAGCCCCAGCATTTT
cdr3_aa: CASSPGQSNQPQHF

d_call: TRBD1
v_call: TRBV19
j_call: TRBJ2-5
clone_size: medium-sized
cdr3_length: 13
cdr3_nt: TGTGCCAGTAGTGCCGGACAGGGAGGGACCCAGTACTTC
cdr3_aa: CASSAGQGGTQYF

d_call: -
v_call: TRBV7-2
j_call: TRBJ2-7
clone_size: -
cdr3_length: 15
cdr3_nt: TGTGCCAGCAGCTTAGGTCGTGACTTAAGATACGAGCAGTACTTC
cdr3_aa: CASSLGRDLRYEQYF

d_call: TRBD2
v_call: TRBV7-8
j_call: TRBJ2-7
clone_size: -
cdr3_length: 13
cdr3_nt: TGTGCCAGCAGCGCCGGGACTAGCGGGAGTCCGTACTTC
cdr3_aa: CASSAGTSGSPYF

d_call: TRBD2
v_call: TRBV5-6
j_call: TRBJ2-3
clone_size: few
cdr3_length: 13
cdr3_nt: TGTGCCAGCGGGAGGGCAGGTACAGATACGCAGTATTTT
cdr3_aa: CASGRAGTDTQYF

d_call: -
v_call: TRBV5-1
j_call: TRBJ2-2
clone_size: -
cdr3_length: 16
cdr3_nt: TGCGCCAGCAGCTTGGTGGCCAGGGGAAGCACCCGGGAGCTGTTTTTT
cdr3_aa: CASSLVARGSTRELFF

d_call: -
v_call: TRBV9
j_call: TRBJ2-1
clone_size: -
cdr3_length: 13
cdr3_nt: TGTGCCAGCAGCGAGCAGGGACTGGCTGAGCAGTTCTTC
cdr3_aa: CASSEQGLAEQFF

d_call: -
v_call: TRBV5-1
j_call: TRBJ2-2
clone_size: -
cdr3_length: 15
cdr3_nt: TGCGCCAGCAGCTGGGCCCCCGGGGGTGCCGGGGAGCTGTTTTTT
cdr3_aa: CASSWAPGGAGELFF

d_call: TRBD2
v_call: TRBV7-6
j_call: TRBJ2-5
clone_size: -
cdr3_length: 14
cdr3_nt: TGTGCCAGCAAACTTAGCGGGAGTCCCGAGACCCAGTACTTC
cdr3_aa: CASKLSGSPETQYF

d_call: TRBD2
v_call: TRBV5-1
j_call: TRBJ2-7
clone_size: -
cdr3_length: 15
cdr3_nt: TGCGCCAGCAGCGTGGGGACTAGCGGGAACTACGAGCAGTACTTC
cdr3_aa: CASSVGTSGNYEQYF

d_call: -
v_call: TRBV6-5
j_call: TRBJ2-7
clone_size: once
cdr3_length: 14
cdr3_nt: TGTGCCAGCAGTCCCCTTACCGGGACCTACGAGCAGTACTTC
cdr3_aa: CASSPLTGTYEQYF

d_call: -
v_call: TRBV7-3
j_call: TRBJ1-1
clone_size: -
cdr3_length: 14
cdr3_nt: TGTGCCAGCAGCTTAAGCCCAGGGAACACTGAAGCTTTCTTT
cdr3_aa: CASSLSPGNTEAFF

d_call: -
v_call: TRBV6-5
j_call: TRBJ1-5
clone_size: few
cdr3_length: 13
cdr3_nt: TGTGCCAGCAGCCGCGGGGGCAATCAGCCCCAGCATTTT
cdr3_aa: CASSRGGNQPQHF

d_call: -
v_call: TRBV25-1
j_call: TRBJ2-3
clone_size: -
cdr3_length: 16
cdr3_nt: TGTGCCAGCAGTGAAGGGGCCGGGCTTGACACAGATACGCAGTATTTT
cdr3_aa: CASSEGAGLDTDTQYF

d_call: TRBD2
v_call: TRBV27
j_call: TRBJ2-3
clone_size: -
cdr3_length: 14
cdr3_nt: TGTGCCAGCAGTTTACGTAGCGGGAGCGATACGCAGTATTTT
cdr3_aa: CASSLRSGSDTQYF

d_call: -
v_call: TRBV4-1
j_call: TRBJ2-3
clone_size: -
cdr3_length: 17
cdr3_nt: TGCGCCAGCAGCCAAGAGGTTGGCGGGATCAACACAGATACGCAGTATTTT
cdr3_aa: CASSQEVGGINTDTQYF

d_call: TRBD2
v_call: TRBV7-8
j_call: TRBJ2-5
clone_size: once
cdr3_length: 13
cdr3_nt: TGTGCCAGCAGAACTAGCGGCCAAGAGACCCAGTACTTC
cdr3_aa: CASRTSGQETQYF

d_call: -
v_call: TRBV27
j_call: TRBJ1-3
clone_size: -
cdr3_length: 12
cdr3_nt: TGTGCCAGCAGCTCCCCGGGGGGCACCATATATTTT
cdr3_aa: CASSSPGGTIYF

d_call: TRBD2
v_call: TRBV6-5
j_call: TRBJ2-2
clone_size: once
cdr3_length: 16
cdr3_nt: TGTGCCAGCAGTTACACTAGCGGGAGAGTTAGCGGGGAGCTGTTTTTT
cdr3_aa: CASSYTSGRVSGELFF

d_call: TRBD2
v_call: TRBV5-1
j_call: TRBJ2-3
clone_size: -
cdr3_length: 17
cdr3_nt: TGCGCCAGCCGCCGGACTAGCGGGATGGGGGGCACAGATACGCAGTATTTT
cdr3_aa: CASRRTSGMGGTDTQYF

d_call: -
v_call: TRBV4-1
j_call: TRBJ2-1
clone_size: once
cdr3_length: 13
cdr3_nt: TGCGCCAGCAGCCAAGATCCCCCAAATGAGCAGTTCTTC
cdr3_aa: CASSQDPPNEQFF

d_call: -
v_call: TRBV5-1
j_call: TRBJ1-3
clone_size: -
cdr3_length: 17
cdr3_nt: TGCGCCAGCAGCTTGACCCGACAGACGTCCTCTGGAAACACCATATATTTT
cdr3_aa: CASSLTRQTSSGNTIYF

d_call: TRBD1
v_call: TRBV27
j_call: TRBJ1-5
clone_size: -
cdr3_length: 17
cdr3_nt: TGTGCCAGCAGTTTATCGGGGGGACAGGGTAGCAATCAGCCCCAGCATTTT
cdr3_aa: CASSLSGGQGSNQPQHF

d_call: -
v_call: TRBV18
j_call: TRBJ2-7
clone_size: -
cdr3_length: 13
cdr3_nt: TGTGCCAGCTCACCGAGCCTTTTCTACGAGCAGTACTTC
cdr3_aa: CASSPSLFYEQYF

d_call: TRBD1
v_call: TRBV2
j_call: TRBJ2-5
clone_size: -
cdr3_length: 13
cdr3_nt: TGTGCCAGCAGGGAGACAGGGCGAGAGACCCAGTACTTC
cdr3_aa: CASRETGRETQYF

d_call: -
v_call: TRBV6-6
j_call: TRBJ1-1
clone_size: -
cdr3_length: 13
cdr3_nt: TGTGCCAGCAGTTTCCAACAGGGCACTGAAGCTTTCTTT
cdr3_aa: CASSFQQGTEAFF

d_call: TRBD1
v_call: TRBV7-9
j_call: TRBJ1-5
clone_size: few
cdr3_length: 15
cdr3_nt: TGTGCCAGCAGCCCTGGGGACAGGGAAAATCAGCCCCAGCATTTT
cdr3_aa: CASSPGDRENQPQHF

d_call: TRBD2
v_call: TRBV5-1
j_call: TRBJ2-1
clone_size: -
cdr3_length: 15
cdr3_nt: TGCGCCAGCAGCTGGACTAGCGGGACTGGTAATGAGCAGTTCTTC
cdr3_aa: CASSWTSGTGNEQFF

d_call: -
v_call: TRBV29-1
j_call: TRBJ1-5
clone_size: -
cdr3_length: 12
cdr3_nt: TGCAGCGTTGTGTCAGGCAATCAGCCCCAGCATTTT
cdr3_aa: CSVVSGNQPQHF

d_call: -
v_call: TRBV10-1
j_call: TRBJ2-1
clone_size: once
cdr3_length: 12
cdr3_nt: TGCGCCAGCAGTGAAGGGGCTAATGAGCAGTTCTTC
cdr3_aa: CASSEGANEQFF

d_call: TRBD2
v_call: TRBV7-2
j_call: TRBJ2-2
clone_size: -
cdr3_length: 17
cdr3_nt: TGTGCCAGCAGGGCCTTAAGCGGGATTCGGGGCACCGGGGAGCTGTTTTTT
cdr3_aa: CASRALSGIRGTGELFF

d_call: TRBD1
v_call: TRBV10-3
j_call: TRBJ1-1
clone_size: -
cdr3_length: 13
cdr3_nt: TGTGCCATCAGGGGACAGAGGAACACTGAAGCTTTCTTT
cdr3_aa: CAIRGQRNTEAFF

d_call: -
v_call: TRBV18
j_call: TRBJ2-5
clone_size: -
cdr3_length: 14
cdr3_nt: TGTGCCAGCTCACCGAGCGGGACAAAGGAGACCCAGTACTTC
cdr3_aa: CASSPSGTKETQYF

d_call: TRBD1
v_call: TRBV15
j_call: TRBJ1-5
clone_size: few
cdr3_length: 14
cdr3_nt: TGTGCCACCAGCAGAAGTCAGGGGGTTCAGCCCCAGCATTTT
cdr3_aa: CATSRSQGVQPQHF

d_call: TRBD1
v_call: TRBV28
j_call: TRBJ1-4
clone_size: -
cdr3_length: 16
cdr3_nt: TGTGCCAGCAGTTTGCCCGGGCAGGGGGCAAATGAAAAACTGTTTTTT
cdr3_aa: CASSLPGQGANEKLFF

d_call: -
v_call: TRBV2
j_call: TRBJ1-3
clone_size: few
cdr3_length: 20
cdr3_nt: TGTGCCAGCAGTGAAAGGTGGCCAGGTATCGGACTCAACTCTGGAAACACCATATATTTT
cdr3_aa: CASSERWPGIGLNSGNTIYF

d_call: -
v_call: TRBV6-1
j_call: TRBJ2-2
clone_size: -
cdr3_length: 14
cdr3_nt: TGTGCCAGCAGAACTAAGGGAGAGGCCGGGGAGCTGTTTTTT
cdr3_aa: CASRTKGEAGELFF

d_call: -
v_call: TRBV5-6
j_call: TRBJ1-1
clone_size: few
cdr3_length: 13
cdr3_nt: TGTGCCAGCAGGTCTACAGGGAACACTGAAGCTTTCTTT
cdr3_aa: CASRSTGNTEAFF

d_call: TRBD2
v_call: TRBV30
j_call: TRBJ2-3
clone_size: -
cdr3_length: 14
cdr3_nt: TGTGCCTGGAATAGCGGGAGGGGCACAGATACGCAGTATTTT
cdr3_aa: CAWNSGRGTDTQYF

d_call: -
v_call: TRBV2
j_call: TRBJ2-2
clone_size: -
cdr3_length: 13
cdr3_nt: TGTGCCAGTCGGGGTACGATCACCGGGGAGCTGTTTTTT
cdr3_aa: CASRGTITGELFF

d_call: TRBD2
v_call: TRBV28
j_call: TRBJ2-7
clone_size: -
cdr3_length: 12
cdr3_nt: TGTGCCAGCAGCCGGACTAGCTACGAGCAGTACTTC
cdr3_aa: CASSRTSYEQYF

d_call: TRBD1
v_call: TRBV28
j_call: TRBJ1-5
clone_size: -
cdr3_length: 17
cdr3_nt: TGTGCCAGCAGTTTTCGACAGGGGGAGCTTAGCAATCAGCCCCAGCATTTT
cdr3_aa: CASSFRQGELSNQPQHF

d_call: TRBD1
v_call: TRBV27
j_call: TRBJ2-1
clone_size: -
cdr3_length: 15
cdr3_nt: TGTGCCAGCAGTTTTGAGGGACAGGGTTTAGATGAGCAGTTCTTC
cdr3_aa: CASSFEGQGLDEQFF

d_call: TRBD2
v_call: TRBV10-1
j_call: TRBJ2-3
clone_size: -
cdr3_length: 14
cdr3_nt: TGCGCCACCCGGACTAGCGGGAGTACAGATACGCAGTATTTT
cdr3_aa: CATRTSGSTDTQYF

d_call: -
v_call: TRBV9
j_call: TRBJ1-4
clone_size: -
cdr3_length: 13
cdr3_nt: TGTGCCAGCAGCGGGACAAGATCTGAAAAACTGTTTTTT
cdr3_aa: CASSGTRSEKLFF